The source of this T cell receptor (beta chain) is a study of T cell responses to AZD1222 COVID-19 vaccine. Across the study: Timing groups of about 4 and about 12 weeks for second doses were pooled. Whole-study results and caveats: Vaccination with two AZD1222 doses was followed by a rise in Spike-specific TCR breadth and depth.

The CDR3 covers 14 residues. Trimming removed 4 bases from V and 0 bases from J, with 7 bases in between. The germline V gene encodes CDR1 SEHNR and CDR2 FQNEAQ (reference sequence). This clone was observed a handful of times. What it recognizes is unknown. The method was immunoSEQ multiplex PCR; TCRdb's version includes in-frame clones alone and lacks a portion of them. The sample shows 95,000 to 110,000 clones, about nine tenths of them seen only once. Sample: peripheral blood, taken on day 0 of AZD1222 vaccination. The chain is built from TRBV7-9 and TRBJ1-3; D unclear. The source of this sequence is an adult in good health. The CDR3 region is CASSYTISGNTIYF. The DNA of the CDR3 is TGTGCCAGCAGCTACACGATCTCTGGAAACACCATATATTTT.